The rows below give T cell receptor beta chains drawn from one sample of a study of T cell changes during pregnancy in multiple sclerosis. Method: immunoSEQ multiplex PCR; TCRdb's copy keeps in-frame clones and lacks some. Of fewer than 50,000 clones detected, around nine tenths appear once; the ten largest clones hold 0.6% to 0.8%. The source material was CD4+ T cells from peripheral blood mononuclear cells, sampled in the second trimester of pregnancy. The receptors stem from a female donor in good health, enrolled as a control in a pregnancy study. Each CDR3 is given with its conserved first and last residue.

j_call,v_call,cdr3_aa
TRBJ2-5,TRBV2,CASKQQKETQYF
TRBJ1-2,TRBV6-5,CATWSDRDYGYTF
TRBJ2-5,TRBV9,CASSMTSGEETQYF
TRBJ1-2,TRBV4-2,CASSQARTGGYYGYTF
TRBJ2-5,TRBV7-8,CASRRLAGGLLETQYF
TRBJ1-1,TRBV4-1,CASRGTLKNTEAFF
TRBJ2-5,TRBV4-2,CASSQGGGSGGSQETQYF
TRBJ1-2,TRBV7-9,CASSSRGNYGYTF
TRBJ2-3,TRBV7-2,CASSTPAGVTDTQYF
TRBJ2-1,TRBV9,CASGNRDRGSREQFF
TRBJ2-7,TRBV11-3,CASSLGLPHSGQEDYYEQYF
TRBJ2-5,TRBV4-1,CASSQSWPEQETQYF
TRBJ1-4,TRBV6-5,CASSWTGGEDEKLFF
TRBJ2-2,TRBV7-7,CASSLDSRLGTRETGELFF
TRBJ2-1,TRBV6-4,CASSDGAGEGNEQFF
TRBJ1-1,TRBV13,CASSLGGFSDPNPFAFF
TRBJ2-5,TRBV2,CASSAQRGGQETQYF
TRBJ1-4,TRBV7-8,CASSNGQYGERFF
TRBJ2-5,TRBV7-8,CASSLVRRTSGETQYF
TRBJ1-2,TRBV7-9,CASSVSGGDGYTF
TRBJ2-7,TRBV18,CASSPGLFPYEQYF
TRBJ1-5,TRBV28,CASSPGGGGQPQHF
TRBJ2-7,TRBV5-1,CASSLPGQSYEQYF
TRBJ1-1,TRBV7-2,CASSPQTETEAFF
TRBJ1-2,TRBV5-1,CASSTTSTANYGYTF
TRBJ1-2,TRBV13,CASSLGTDTYGYTF
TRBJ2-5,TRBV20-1,CSAISGETQYF
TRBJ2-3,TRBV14,CASSLSGGYPTDTQYF
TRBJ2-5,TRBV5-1,CASKMTQGTQYF
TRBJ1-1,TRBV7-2,CASSPIRQGAFEAFF
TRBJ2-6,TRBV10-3,CAIRSGTGMTGANVLTF
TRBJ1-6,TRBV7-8,CASSPRGNLYNSPLHF
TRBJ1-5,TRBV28,CASSLPGSRNQPQHF
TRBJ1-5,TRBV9,CASSVDLGQPQHF
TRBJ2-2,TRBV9,CASSTRTSGGLGGELFF
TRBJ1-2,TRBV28,CALGGGADYGYTF
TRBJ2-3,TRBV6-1,CASSKTSASTDTQYF
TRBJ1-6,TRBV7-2,CASSSQTTGLNSPLHF
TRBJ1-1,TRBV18,CASSPKQNTEAFF
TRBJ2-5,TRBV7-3,CASSRGGAGEETQYF
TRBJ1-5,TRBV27,CASSLGGGSQPQHF
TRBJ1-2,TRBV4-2,CASSQVARNPNYGYTF
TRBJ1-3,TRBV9,CASSPRTDRGNTIYF
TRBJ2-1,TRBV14,CASSPTYNEQFF
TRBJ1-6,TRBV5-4,CASSLVSRPGQGWNSPLHF
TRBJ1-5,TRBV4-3,CASSQDRDRYQPQHF
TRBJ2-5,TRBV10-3,CAMGTSEGTQYF
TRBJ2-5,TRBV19,CASRASGRETQYF
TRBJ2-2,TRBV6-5,CASRWGTLPGGELFF